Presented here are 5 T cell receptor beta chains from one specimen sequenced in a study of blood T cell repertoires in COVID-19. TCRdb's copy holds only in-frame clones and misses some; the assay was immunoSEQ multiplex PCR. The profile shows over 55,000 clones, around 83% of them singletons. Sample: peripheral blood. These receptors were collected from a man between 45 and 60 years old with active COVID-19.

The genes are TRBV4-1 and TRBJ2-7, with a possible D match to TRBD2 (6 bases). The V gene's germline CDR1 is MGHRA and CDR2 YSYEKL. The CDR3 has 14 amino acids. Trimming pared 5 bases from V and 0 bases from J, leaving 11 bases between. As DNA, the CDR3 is TGCGCCAGCAGCTTCACGGGAGCCTCCTACGAGCAGTACTTC. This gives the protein CASSFTGASYEQYF.

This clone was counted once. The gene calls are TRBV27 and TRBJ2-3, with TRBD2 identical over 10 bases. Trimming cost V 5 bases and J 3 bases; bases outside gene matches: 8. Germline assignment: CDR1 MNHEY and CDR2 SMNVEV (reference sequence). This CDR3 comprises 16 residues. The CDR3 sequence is CASSMILAGVTDTQYF. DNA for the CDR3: TGTGCCAGCAGTATGATCCTAGCGGGAGTGACAGATACGCAGTATTTT.

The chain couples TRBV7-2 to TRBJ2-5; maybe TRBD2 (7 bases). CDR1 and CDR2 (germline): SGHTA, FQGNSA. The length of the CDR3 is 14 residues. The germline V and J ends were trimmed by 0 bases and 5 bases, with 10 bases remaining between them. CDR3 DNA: TGTGCCAGCAGCTTAGCCGGGGGGCGGGAGACCCAGTACTTC. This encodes CASSLAGGRETQYF. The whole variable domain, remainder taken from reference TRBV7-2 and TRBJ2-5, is GAGVSQSPSNKVTEKGKDVELRCDPISGHTALYWYRQSLGQGLEFLIYFQGNSAPDKSGLPSDRFSAERTGGSVSTLTIQRTQQEDSAVYLCASSLAGGRETQYFGPGTRLLVL.

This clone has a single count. The CDR3 is CASSMAPAGADTQYF. The CDR3 DNA sequence: TGTGCCAGCAGCATGGCTCCCGCGGGAGCAGATACGCAGTATTTT. V usage is TRBV28 and J usage is TRBJ2-3; 7 bases fit TRBD2. Germline CDR1 and CDR2: MDHEN and SYDVKM. Trimming cost V 6 bases and J 4 bases; bases outside gene matches: 10. The CDR3 has 15 amino acids.

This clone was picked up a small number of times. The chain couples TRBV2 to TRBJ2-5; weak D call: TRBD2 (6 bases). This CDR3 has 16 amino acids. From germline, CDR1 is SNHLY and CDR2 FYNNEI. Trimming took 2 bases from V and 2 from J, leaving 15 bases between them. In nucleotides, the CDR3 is TGTGCCAGCAGTGAAATCGGGCTAGCGATACAAGAGACCCAGTACTTC. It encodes CASSEIGLAIQETQYF.